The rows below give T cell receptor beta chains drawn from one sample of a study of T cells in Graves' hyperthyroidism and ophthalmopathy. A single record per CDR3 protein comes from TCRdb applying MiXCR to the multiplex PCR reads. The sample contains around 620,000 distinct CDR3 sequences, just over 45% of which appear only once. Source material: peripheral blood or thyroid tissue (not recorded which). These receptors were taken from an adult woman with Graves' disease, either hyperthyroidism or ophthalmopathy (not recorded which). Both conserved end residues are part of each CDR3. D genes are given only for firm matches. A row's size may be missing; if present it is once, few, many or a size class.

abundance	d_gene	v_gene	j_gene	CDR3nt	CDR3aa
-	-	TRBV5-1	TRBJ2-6	TGCGCCAGCAGCCCCGGACTGACCAACGTCCTGACTTTC	CASSPGLTNVLTF
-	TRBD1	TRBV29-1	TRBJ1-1	TGCAGCTCGTACAGGGGTACTGAAGCTTTCTTT	CSSYRGTEAFF
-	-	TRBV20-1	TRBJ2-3	TGCAGTGCTGACAAGGACTACAGGGGTGGGGATACGCAGTATTTT	CSADKDYRGGDTQYF
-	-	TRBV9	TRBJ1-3	TGTGCCAGCAGCGTATCGGCAGGGCTCTCTGGAAACACCATATATTTT	CASSVSAGLSGNTIYF
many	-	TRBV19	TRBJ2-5	TGTGCCAGTAGTCCCTCGGTCGAGGTTAAGTACTTC	CASSPSVEVKYF
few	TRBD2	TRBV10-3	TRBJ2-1	TGTGCCATCAAAGGGACTAGCCGTAATGAGCAGTTCTTC	CAIKGTSRNEQFF
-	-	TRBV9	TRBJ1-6	TGTGCCAGCGCCTCGGGGGGCCCCTCGAGGGCCCTCCACTTT	CASASGGPSRALHF
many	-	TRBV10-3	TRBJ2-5	TGTGCCATCAGTGAGTCCAGGAGTATGAGAGAGACCCAGTACTTC	CAISESRSMRETQYF
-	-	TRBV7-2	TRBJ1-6	TGTGCCAGCAGCTCACCGGGACACCCCAATTCACCCCTCCACTTT	CASSSPGHPNSPLHF
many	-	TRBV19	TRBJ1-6	TGTGCCAGACCCTACTCGACATTTCCTGGCGACTATAATTCACCCCTCCACTTT	CARPYSTFPGDYNSPLHF
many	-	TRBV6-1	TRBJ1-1	TGTGCCAGCAGTGAACCCCCGGGAGGAACTGAAGCTTTCTTT	CASSEPPGGTEAFF
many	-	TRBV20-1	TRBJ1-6	TGCAGTGCCAACAACAGGGTGGCCCTCCACTTT	CSANNRVALHF
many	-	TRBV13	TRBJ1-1	TGTGCCAGCAGCCCCGCCCAGGGGCTGGGGAACACTGAAGCTTTCTTT	CASSPAQGLGNTEAFF
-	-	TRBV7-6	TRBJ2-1	TGTGCCAGCAGCTTAGTTTCGAGCGGAGAGGTACCGGCCTACAATGAGCAGTTCTTC	CASSLVSSGEVPAYNEQFF
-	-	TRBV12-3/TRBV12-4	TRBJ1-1	TGTGCCAGCAGTTTCGCGTGGGGGAACACTGAAGCTTTCTTT	CASSFAWGNTEAFF
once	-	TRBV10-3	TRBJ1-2	TGTGCCATCAGTGCCAGGAGCACCAGAGCTAACTATGGCTACACCTTC	CAISARSTRANYGYTF
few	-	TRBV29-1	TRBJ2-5	TGCAGCGTGGTCGTAGCAGCCCAAGAGACCCAGTACTTC	CSVVVAAQETQYF
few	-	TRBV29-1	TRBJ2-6	TGCAGCGTCGGGACGGTCCTCTCTGGGGCCAACGTCCTGACTTTC	CSVGTVLSGANVLTF
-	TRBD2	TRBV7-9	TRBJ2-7	TGTGCCAGCAGCTTCGAGCGGGAGGCCTCCTACGAGCAGTACTTC	CASSFEREASYEQYF
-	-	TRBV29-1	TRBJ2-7	TGCAGCGTTCGGTCAGAGAACTCCTACGAGCAGTACTTC	CSVRSENSYEQYF
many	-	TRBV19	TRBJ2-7	TGTGCCAGTAGTATGCGAGAGGCCTACGAGCAGTACTTC	CASSMREAYEQYF
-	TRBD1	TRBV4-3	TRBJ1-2	TGCGCCAGCCGCGCTTCGACAGGGGGCCTATCTGGCTACACCTTC	CASRASTGGLSGYTF
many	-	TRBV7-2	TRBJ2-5	TGTGCCAGCAGCTCACGGAGGACCCAAGATACCCAGTACTTC	CASSSRRTQDTQYF
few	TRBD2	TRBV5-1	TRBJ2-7	TGCGCCAGCAGCTTGTTTAGCGGGGATAAAGGCTACGAGCAGTACTTC	CASSLFSGDKGYEQYF
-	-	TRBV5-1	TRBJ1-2	TGCGCCAGCAGCCAGGACCGGTATGGCTACACCTTC	CASSQDRYGYTF
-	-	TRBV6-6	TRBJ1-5	TGTGCCAGCAGTTACGTTGAGGGGACCGAGCATTTT	CASSYVEGTEHF
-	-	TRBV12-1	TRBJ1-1	TGTGCCAGCAGCTTTAACACCGAGAACACTGAAGCTTTCTTT	CASSFNTENTEAFF
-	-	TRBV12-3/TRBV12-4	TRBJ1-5	TGTGCCTCCGGAGGGGCTTCTCAGCCCCAGCATTTT	CASGGASQPQHF
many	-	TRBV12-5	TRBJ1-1	TGTGCTAGTGGTTGGGGGCGAGGGGAAGCTTTCTTT	CASGWGRGEAFF
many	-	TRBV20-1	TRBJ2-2	TGCAGTGCTAGTATCTTCGACACCGGGGAGCTGTTTTTT	CSASIFDTGELFF
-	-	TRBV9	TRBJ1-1	TGTGCCAGCAGCCCGAGGGGGGGCTCTGAAGCTTTCTTT	CASSPRGGSEAFF
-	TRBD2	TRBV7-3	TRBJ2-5	TGTGCCAGCAGCTTAAGTCGTCGCGGGAGGGCCGGGGAGACCCAGTACTTC	CASSLSRRGRAGETQYF
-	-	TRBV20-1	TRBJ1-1	TGCAGTGCTAGCAAAAACGGACAGTTT	CSASKNGQF